This T cell receptor (beta chain) was captured by sequencing in a study of T cells after yellow fever vaccination. In making TCR cDNA, 5'RACE template switching added a universal primer site and UMIs to it. From the 5' RACE reads, TCRdb called clonotypes with MiXCR, one entry per CDR3 protein. The sample includes some 290,000 distinct CDR3 sequences, around 10% of them seen just once. The germline CDR1 and CDR2 sequences are DFQATT and SNEGSKA (reference sequence). V lost 0 bases and J lost 0, with 6 bases in between. This CDR3 has 14 amino acids. The rearrangement links TRBV20-1 to TRBJ1-5; perhaps TRBD1 as D (5 bases). Here the sequenced sample was CD4+ T cells sorted from PBMCs, taken 45 days after the yellow fever booster vaccination. The TCR was taken from a man in his late teens or twenties who received the YFV17D yellow fever vaccine. CDR3 DNA: TGCAGTGCTAGAGAGGGGGATAGCAATCAGCCCCAGCATTTT. It codes for CSAREGDSNQPQHF.